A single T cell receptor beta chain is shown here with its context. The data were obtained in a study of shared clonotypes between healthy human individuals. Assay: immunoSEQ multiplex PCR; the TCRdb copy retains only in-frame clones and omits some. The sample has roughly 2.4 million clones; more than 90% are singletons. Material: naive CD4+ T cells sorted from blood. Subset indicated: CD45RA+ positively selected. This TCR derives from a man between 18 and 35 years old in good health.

CDR3: CASSQGHIQYF. The CDR3 DNA reads as TGTGCCAGCAGCCAAGGACACATTCAGTACTTC. This chain connects TRBV6-5 to TRBJ2-4; D not resolved. Germline V gene sequence: CDR1 MNHEY, CDR2 SVGAGI. V was trimmed by 6 bases and J by 8 bases, leaving 8 bases between them. The CDR3 covers 11 residues.